This T cell receptor (beta chain) was captured in a study of blood T cell repertoires in COVID-19. Study-wide background: Whether acute or convalescent, the COVID-19 samples came from the United States, Italy and Spain. T cells, B-cell-depleted T cells, or PBMCs supplied cDNA or gDNA.

Germline-derived CDR1 and CDR2 are SGHAT and FQNNGV. The CDR3 contains 14 residues. V was pared by 5 bases and J by 0 bases, with 0 bases of the junction left unmatched. As originally analysed: Counts of nucleated cells, estimated from reference gene primer amplification, were obtained. Data came from immunoSEQ multiplex PCR; TCRdb stores just in-frame clones and leaves some out. Clonal size and the V and J genes are those of that table, whereas D and trimming came from the DNA. Of more than 200,000 clones in the sample, about 85% were seen once. The sequenced material came from peripheral blood. The TCR was taken from a man aged 55 to 69 with acute or convalescent COVID-19. This rearrangement joins TRBV11-2 to TRBJ2-4; 8 positions match TRBD1. In nucleotides, the CDR3 is TGTGCCAGCAGCCAGGGGGCAGCCAAAAACATTCAGTACTTC. It codes for CASSQGAAKNIQYF. The full variable domain, in which reference TRBV11-2 and TRBJ2-4 provide the parts outside the CDR3, is EAGVAQSPRYKIIEKRQSVAFWCNPISGHATLYWYQQILGQGPKLLIQFQNNGVVDDSQLPKDRFSAERLKGVDSTLKIQPAKLEDSAVYLCASSQGAAKNIQYFGAGTRLSVL.